This T cell receptor (beta chain) was profiled in a study of T-cell memory formation after mild COVID-19. Remarks on this clonotype: The antigen remains unidentified.

Study-wide findings and caveats: Clones contracting over day 15 to 85 were CD4/CD8 balanced, with later expanders leaning CD4+.

The ends were cut back, 3 bases at V and 0 bases at J, with 10 bases in the middle. Germline V gene lookup returns CDR1 SGDLS and CDR2 YYNGEE. The CDR3 runs 14 residues. TCRdb fed the 5' RACE reads into MiXCR, producing one record per CDR3 protein. The sample yields almost 550,000 distinct CDR3 sequences, around 20% seen once. The sequenced sample consisted of PBMCs or a T cell subset sorted from them (not recorded which). This receptor was identified in an adult woman who had mild COVID-19 (a few samples of this study predate the infection). Cell type and time point are not known. The chain couples TRBV9 to TRBJ2-7; D assignment may be TRBD1 or TRBD2 (5 bases each). DNA of the CDR3: TGTGCCAGCAGCGCCGGGGACCGCTCCTACGAGCAGTACTTC. Amino acid sequence: CASSAGDRSYEQYF. The full variable domain, completed using reference TRBV9 and TRBJ2-7, is DSGVTQTPKHLITATGQRVTLRCSPRSGDLSVYWYQQSLDQGLQFLIQYYNGEERAKGNILERFSAQQFPDLHSELNLSSLELGDSALYFCASSAGDRSYEQYFGPGTRLTVT.